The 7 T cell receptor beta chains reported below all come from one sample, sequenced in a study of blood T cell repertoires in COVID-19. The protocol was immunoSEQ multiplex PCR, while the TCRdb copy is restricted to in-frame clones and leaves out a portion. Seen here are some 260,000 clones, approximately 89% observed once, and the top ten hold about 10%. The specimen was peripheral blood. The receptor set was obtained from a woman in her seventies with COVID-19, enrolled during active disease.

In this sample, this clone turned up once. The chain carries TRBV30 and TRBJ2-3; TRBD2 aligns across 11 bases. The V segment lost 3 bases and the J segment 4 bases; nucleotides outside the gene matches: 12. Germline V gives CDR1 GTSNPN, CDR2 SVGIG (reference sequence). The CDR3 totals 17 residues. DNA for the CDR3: TGTGCCTGGAGCCCAAGTAGGACTAGCGGGTGGTCAGATACGCAGTATTTT. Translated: CAWSPSRTSGWSDTQYF.

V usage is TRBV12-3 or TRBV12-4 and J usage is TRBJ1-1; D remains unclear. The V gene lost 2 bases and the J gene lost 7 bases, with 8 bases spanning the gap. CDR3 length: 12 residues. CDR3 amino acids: CASSLTAGEAFF. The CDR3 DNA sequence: TGTGCCAGCAGTTTAACGGCGGGTGAAGCTTTCTTT.

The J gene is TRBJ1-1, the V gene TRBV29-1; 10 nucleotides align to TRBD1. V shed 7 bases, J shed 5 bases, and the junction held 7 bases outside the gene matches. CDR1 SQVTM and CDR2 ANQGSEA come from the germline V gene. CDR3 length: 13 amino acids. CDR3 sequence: CSGDPGQGTEAFF. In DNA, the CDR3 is TGCAGCGGGGATCCGGGACAGGGGACTGAAGCTTTCTTT.

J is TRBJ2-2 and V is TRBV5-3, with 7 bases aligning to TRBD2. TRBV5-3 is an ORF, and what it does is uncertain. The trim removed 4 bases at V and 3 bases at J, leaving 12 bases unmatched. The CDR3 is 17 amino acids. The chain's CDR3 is CARSPPRAGAHTGELFF. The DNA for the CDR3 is TGTGCCAGAAGCCCACCTAGGGCGGGAGCCCACACCGGGGAGCTGTTTTTT.

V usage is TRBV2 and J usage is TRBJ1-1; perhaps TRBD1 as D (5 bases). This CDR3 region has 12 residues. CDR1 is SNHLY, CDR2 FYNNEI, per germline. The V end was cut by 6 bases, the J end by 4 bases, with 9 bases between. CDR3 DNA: TGTGCCAGCAGGGGGGGAGGCACTGAAGCTTTCTTT. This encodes CASRGGGTEAFF.

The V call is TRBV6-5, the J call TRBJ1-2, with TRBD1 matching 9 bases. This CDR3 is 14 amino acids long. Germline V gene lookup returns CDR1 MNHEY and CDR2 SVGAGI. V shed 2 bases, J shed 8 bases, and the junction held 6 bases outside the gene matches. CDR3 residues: CASSYADRGSGYTF. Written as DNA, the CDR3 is TGTGCCAGCAGTTACGCGGACAGGGGTTCAGGCTACACCTTC.

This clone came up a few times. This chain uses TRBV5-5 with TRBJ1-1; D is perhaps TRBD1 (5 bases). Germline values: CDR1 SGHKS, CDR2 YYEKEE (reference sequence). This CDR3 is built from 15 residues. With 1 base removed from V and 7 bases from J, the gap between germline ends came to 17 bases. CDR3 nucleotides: TGTGCCAGCAGCTTGTTGGGAGGGGAGAAGCTTGAAGCTTTCTTT. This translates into CASSLLGGEKLEAFF.